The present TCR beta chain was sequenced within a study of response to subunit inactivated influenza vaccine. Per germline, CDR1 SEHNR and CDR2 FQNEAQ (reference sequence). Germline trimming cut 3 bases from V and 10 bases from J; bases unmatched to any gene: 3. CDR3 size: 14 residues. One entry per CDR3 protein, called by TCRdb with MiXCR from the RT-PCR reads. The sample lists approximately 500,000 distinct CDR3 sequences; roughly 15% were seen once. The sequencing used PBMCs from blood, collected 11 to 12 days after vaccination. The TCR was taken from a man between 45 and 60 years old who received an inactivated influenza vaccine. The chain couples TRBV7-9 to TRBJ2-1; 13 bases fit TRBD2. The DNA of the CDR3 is TGTGCCAGCAGCTTGGCACTAGCGGGAGGGGAGCAGTTCTTC. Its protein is CASSLALAGGEQFF.